These T cell receptor beta chains were read from a single sample in a study of CD4 and CD8 cells across lung adenocarcinoma regions. Each CDR3 protein gets one entry after TCRdb re-called the PCR reads with MiXCR. The data show over 15,000 distinct CDR3 sequences, roughly half seen once. The specimen sequenced was CD8+ T cells from the center of a lung tumor. The receptor set was obtained from a female donor with lung adenocarcinoma. The CD4 and CD8 labels of this study may be unreliable. CDR3s include the opening cysteine and the closing phenylalanine or tryptophan. The D gene is left open where the match is weak. Clone sizes are given selectively: once, few, many, or a class where the clone is expanded.

TRBV6-1,once,TRBJ2-4,-,TGTGCCAGCAGCCCGGCGCTGGGGGCCAAAAATATTCAGTACTTT,CASSPALGAKNIQYF
TRBV12-3/TRBV12-4,-,TRBJ2-3,TRBD2,TGTGCCACTTCGACTAGCGGGACCGATACGCAGTATTTT,CATSTSGTDTQYF
TRBV27,once,TRBJ2-1,-,TGTGCCAGCAGTACAGGACTTGGAGGGGAGCAGTTCTTC,CASSTGLGGEQFF
TRBV14,-,TRBJ2-1,-,TGTGCCAGCAGCCAAGGGGACACCTCGGCGGGTGAGCAGTTCTTC,CASSQGDTSAGEQFF
TRBV7-2,-,TRBJ2-3,-,TGTGCCAGTGGGAGCTTGGGCACAGATACGCAGTATTTT,CASGSLGTDTQYF
TRBV25-1,-,TRBJ2-7,-,TGTGCCAGCAGTGATCGCTCCTCCTACGAGCAGTACTTC,CASSDRSSYEQYF
TRBV27,few,TRBJ2-3,-,TGTGCCAGCAGTCTCTCTAGCGCTTACACAGAGACGCAGTACTTT,CASSLSSAYTETQYF
TRBV5-1,-,TRBJ2-1,-,TGCGCCAGCAGCTTGGCCCCGGGGCGCGGGGACAATGAGCAGTTCTTC,CASSLAPGRGDNEQFF
TRBV6-5,-,TRBJ2-3,TRBD2,TGTGCCAGCAGTTACTTAGCGGGGGGGAGCACCGGGGCGCAGTATTTT,CASSYLAGGSTGAQYF
TRBV4-1,-,TRBJ2-5,TRBD1,TGCGCCAGCAGCCACCAGACAGGGTTCGGAGAGACCCTGTCTTTC,CASSHQTGFGETLSF
TRBV6-1,-,TRBJ2-3,-,TGTGCCAGCAGTGTGTTAGCGCTGGGGCCCACAGACATGCAGTATTTT,CASSVLALGPTDMQYF
TRBV7-6,-,TRBJ2-1,TRBD2,TGTGCCAGCAGCTTTTCCACTAGCGGGAGGGGGAATGAGCAGTTCTTC,CASSFSTSGRGNEQFF
TRBV6-5,-,TRBJ1-5,-,TGTGCCAGCAGTTACGGGGTGACCGGGCAGCCCCAGCATTTT,CASSYGVTGQPQHF